This passage covers 18 T cell receptor beta chains from one sample sequenced in a study of T cells in Graves' hyperthyroidism and ophthalmopathy. There were TCR beta CDR3 regions amplified from RNA transcripts. Using the HTBI primer set, a first-round RT-PCR was run on the TCR CDR3. TCRdb called the multiplex PCR reads again in MiXCR, with one record for every CDR3 protein. The table shows around 300,000 distinct CDR3 sequences, with approximately 18% occurring only once. Sequenced material: blood. The receptors here all came from a middle-aged man with Graves' ophthalmopathy.

CDR3 sequence: CVTRGELVGGELFF. The DNA of the CDR3 is TGTGTTACAAGAGGAGAGTTGGTCGGCGGGGAGCTGTTTTTT. The chain carries TRBV28 and TRBJ2-2; D ambiguous. CDR3 length equals 14 residues. CDR1 and CDR2 (germline): MDHEN, SYDVKM.

The rearrangement links TRBV11-2 to TRBJ2-5, with 12 bases that match TRBD1. The CDR3 has 18 amino acids. Germline values: CDR1 SGHAT, CDR2 FQNNGV. The junction had 10 bases not matched to a gene; V was cut back by 0 bases and J by 5 bases. Written as DNA, the CDR3 is TGTGCCAGCAGCTTAGATCCCTTCCGGGACAGGGGGCATGAGACCCAGTACTTC. Translating it yields CASSLDPFRDRGHETQYF.

The V call is TRBV28, the J call TRBJ2-1; 11 bases line up with TRBD2. Germline loops: CDR1 MDHEN, CDR2 SYDVKM. The CDR3 consists of 19 residues. The ends lost 3 bases at V and 0 bases at J; junction bases unmatched: 10. The CDR3 is CASSFPIAGGRSSYNEQFF. CDR3 sequence (DNA): TGTGCCAGCAGTTTTCCGATAGCGGGAGGGCGGAGCTCCTACAATGAGCAGTTCTTC.

The genes are TRBV24-1 and TRBJ2-6, with D perhaps matching TRBD1 (5 bases). The CDR3 is made up of 16 amino acids. CDR1 is KGHDR, CDR2 SFDVKD, per germline. V gave up 5 bases and J gave up 2 bases, with 12 bases separating them. The CDR3 nucleotides read TGTGCCACCAGTGTTGCAGGGCCCGCTGGGGCCAACGTCCTGACTTTC. It is translated as CATSVAGPAGANVLTF.

This chain uses TRBV7-3 with TRBJ2-2; D not certain. V was pared by 1 base and J by 8 bases, with 5 bases between. Per germline, CDR1 SGHTA and CDR2 FQGTGA. This CDR3 comprises 12 residues. The CDR3 bases are TGTGCCAGCAGCTTAAATGTTGGGGAGCTGTTTTTT. Translation gives CASSLNVGELFF.

V is TRBV5-6 and J is TRBJ1-5; weak D call: TRBD1 (5 bases). The V gene's germline CDR1 is SGHDT and CDR2 YYEEEE. The CDR3 has 15 amino acids. The V end was cut by 3 bases, the J end by 5 bases, with 15 bases between. The chain's CDR3 is CASSSGGGIDQPQHF. The CDR3 DNA follows: TGTGCCAGCAGCTCGGGGGGGGGAATAGATCAGCCCCAGCATTTT.

The gene calls are TRBV28 and TRBJ1-6, with D maybe TRBD1 (6 bases). V was shortened by 7 bases and J by 7 bases, with 11 bases between the two germline ends. The CDR3 runs 13 residues. Germline V gives CDR1 MDHEN, CDR2 SYDVKM. The CDR3 DNA sequence: TGTGCCAGCATTTCAGGGGTGAATTCACCCCTCCACTTT. This codes for CASISGVNSPLHF.

Only a few counts were recorded for this clonotype. This rearrangement joins TRBV9 to TRBJ2-3; D gene unclear. V dropped 0 bases and J dropped 2 bases, with 10 bases sitting between them. The germline V gene encodes CDR1 SGDLS and CDR2 YYNGEE. The CDR3 sequence is 15 residues long. CDR3 sequence (DNA): TGTGCCAGCAGCGTAGGGGCGGAAAACACAGATACGCAGTATTTT. Its translation is CASSVGAENTDTQYF.

This clonotype was counted only a few times. The chain couples TRBV13 to TRBJ1-2; D might be TRBD1 (6 bases). The CDR3 loop spans 15 amino acids. The germline V gene encodes CDR1 PRHDT and CDR2 FYEKMQ (reference sequence). Trimming took off 5 bases at V and 5 bases at J, with 18 bases between the two ends. CDR3 nucleotides: TGTGCCAGCAGCCCGGAGTCCGGGACAAGGTATGGCTACACCTTC. This gives the protein CASSPESGTRYGYTF.

V and J are TRBV19 and TRBJ1-2; D is possibly TRBD1 (6 bases). In germline, CDR1 is LNHDA, CDR2 SQIVND (reference sequence). Trimming removed 6 bases from V and 7 bases from J, with 18 bases in between. The CDR3 covers 14 residues. The CDR3 DNA reads TGTGCCAGTAGCCCCGCCAGGGGAGTTGGTGGCTACACCTTC. Its protein is CASSPARGVGGYTF.

V usage is TRBV20-1 and J usage is TRBJ2-5; D might be TRBD1 (5 bases). Germline V gene data show CDR1 as DFQATT and CDR2 as SNEGSKA (reference sequence). V was shortened by 6 bases and J by 2 bases, with 19 bases between the two germline ends. The CDR3 is made up of 15 amino acids. CDR3 loop: CSASANNRRQETQYF. Written as DNA, the CDR3 is TGCAGTGCCAGCGCCAATAACAGGAGACAAGAGACCCAGTACTTC.

This clonotype has more than one count but fewer than ten. The J gene is TRBJ1-1, the V gene TRBV3-1; TRBD1 might be the D (5 bases). Germline V gene data show CDR1 as LGHDT and CDR2 as YNNKEL (reference sequence). The CDR3 is 11 amino acids. The V gene lost 7 bases and the J gene lost 8 bases, with 11 bases spanning the gap. CDR3 sequence (DNA): TGTGCCAGCAACGGGGCAGGAGAAGCTTTCTTT. Translation: CASNGAGEAFF.

This clonotype appeared many times. Mismatch with germline at one junction end may stem from a read error. V is TRBV7-7 and J is TRBJ2-7, with D perhaps matching TRBD1 (6 bases). The germline gives CDR1 SSHAT, CDR2 FNYEAQ (reference sequence). The CDR3 is 14 residues long. For the CDR3, the DNA is TGTGCTAGCAGCCCCGGACAGCACTCCTACGAGCAGTACTTC. Its protein product is CASSPGQHSYEQYF.

J is TRBJ1-3 and V is TRBV20-1; D call uncertain. The V end lost 2 bases, the J end lost 0 bases, and 8 bases lay between the germline ends. Per germline, CDR1 DFQATT and CDR2 SNEGSKA (reference sequence). This CDR3 region has 14 residues. The CDR3 protein is CSARSQSSGNTIYF. DNA of the CDR3: TGCAGTGCTAGATCCCAGTCCTCTGGAAACACCATATATTTT.

This clonotype has a handful of counts. V usage is TRBV20-1 and J usage is TRBJ2-5; TRBD1 matches 8 bases. CDR3 length: 15 residues. The germline V gene encodes CDR1 DFQATT and CDR2 SNEGSKA (reference sequence). V shed 0 bases, J shed 4 bases, and the junction held 7 bases outside the gene matches. CDR3 in amino acids: CSARDLQGARETQYF. CDR3 nucleotide sequence: TGCAGTGCTAGAGACCTTCAGGGGGCTCGAGAGACCCAGTACTTC.

Many counts were recorded for this clonotype. This chain links TRBV20-1 with TRBJ2-1, with D possibly TRBD2 on 6 matching bases. This CDR3 spans 15 amino acids. Trimming pared 0 bases from V and 7 bases from J, leaving 16 bases between. CDR1 is DFQATT, CDR2 SNEGSKA, per germline (reference sequence). In DNA, the CDR3 is TGCAGTGCTAGAGATCTGGGGGAGGCCCGGAATGAGCAGTTCTTC. This sequence encodes CSARDLGEARNEQFF.

This clonotype was counted only a few times. The rearrangement uses TRBV10-3 and TRBJ2-7; 7 bases are shared with TRBD2. Per the germline V gene, CDR1 is ENHRY and CDR2 is SYGVKD. With V trimmed by 3 bases and J by 2 bases, 7 bases remained unmatched. The CDR3 loop spans 15 amino acids. The CDR3 DNA sequence: TGTGCCATCAGTGACAATGGCGGGAGACCCTACGAGCAGTACTTC. This encodes CAISDNGGRPYEQYF.

This clonotype has at least ten counts. The gene calls are TRBV5-1 and TRBJ1-3; D uncertain. The CDR3 length is 15 residues. V lost 0 bases, J lost 0 bases, and 7 bases lay in between. Germline V gives CDR1 SGHRS, CDR2 YFSETQ. The CDR3 coding sequence is TGCGCCAGCAGCTTGGACGGCAACTCTGGAAACACCATATATTTT. It encodes CASSLDGNSGNTIYF.